The source of this TCR beta chain is a study of Graves' ophthalmopathy and Graves' hyperthyroidism. General study findings and limits: Prediction of ophthalmopathy progression reached roughly 70% sensitivity and nearly 75% specificity.

Trimming took off 3 bases at V and 8 bases at J, with 10 bases between the two ends. Germline V gene data show CDR1 as LNHDA and CDR2 as SQIVND (reference sequence). The CDR3 consists of 12 residues. On this clonotype itself: Its specificity is unknown.

Amplification of TCR beta CDR3 regions used RNA transcripts. Second-round multiplex PCR came after a first-round RT-PCR that employed HTBI primers. TCRdb reprocessed the multiplex PCR reads via MiXCR and lists one record per CDR3 protein. The sample lists about 1.2 million distinct CDR3 sequences; 35% to 40% were seen once. The sequence was collected from an adult man with Graves' hyperthyroidism. The sample taken for sequencing was peripheral blood or thyroid tissue (not recorded which). The V call is TRBV19, the J call TRBJ1-1; D may be TRBD1 (5 bases). DNA for the CDR3: TGTGCCAGTAGTATTCCAGGGCAAGAAGCTTTCTTT. Translating gives CASSIPGQEAFF.